Listed below are T cell receptor beta chains from one sample, sequenced in a study of cytomegalovirus exposure and HLA in healthy donors. Generated by immunoSEQ multiplex PCR, the TCRdb table keeps only in-frame clones and is missing some. The sample holds 95,000 to 100,000 clones; about 81% are singletons and the top ten take under 11%. The source material was PBMCs. Receptors were obtained from a man between 50 and 59 years old in good health and CMV-seronegative. The CDR3 runs from the conserved cysteine through the conserved F or W. A D gene is named only where the DNA matches it firmly. Only some rows state a clone size, as once, few, many or a class for expanded clones.

j_gene: TRBJ2-3
len: 16
d_gene: TRBD2
abundance: NA
v_gene: TRBV7-2
CDR3aa: CASSPASGRASDTQYF
CDR3nt: TGTGCCAGCAGCCCAGCTAGCGGGAGGGCCTCAGATACGCAGTATTTT

j_gene: TRBJ2-3
len: 19
d_gene: TRBD1
abundance: NA
v_gene: TRBV23-1
CDR3aa: CASTETRLGQDPTTDTQYF
CDR3nt: TGCGCCAGCACCGAAACCCGTTTGGGACAGGACCCTACCACAGATACGCAGTATTTT

j_gene: TRBJ2-7
len: 13
d_gene: TRBD1
abundance: once
v_gene: TRBV28
CDR3aa: CASTGTETYEQYF
CDR3nt: TGTGCCAGCACCGGGACAGAAACCTACGAGCAGTACTTC

j_gene: TRBJ1-1
len: 18
d_gene: NA
abundance: NA
v_gene: TRBV7-9
CDR3aa: CASSWKTGLAAMNTEAFF
CDR3nt: TGTGCCAGCAGCTGGAAAACGGGATTGGCGGCAATGAACACTGAAGCTTTCTTT

j_gene: TRBJ2-3
len: 17
d_gene: TRBD2
abundance: NA
v_gene: TRBV10-3
CDR3aa: CATLNAGVGSGTDTQYF
CDR3nt: TGTGCCACCTTGAACGCGGGAGTGGGTAGCGGCACAGATACGCAGTATTTT

j_gene: TRBJ2-2
len: 20
d_gene: TRBD1
abundance: NA
v_gene: TRBV9
CDR3aa: CASSANKQPGQTTNTGELFF
CDR3nt: TGTGCCAGCAGCGCGAATAAACAACCGGGACAGACAACGAACACCGGGGAGCTGTTTTTT

j_gene: TRBJ2-7
len: 14
d_gene: TRBD2
abundance: NA
v_gene: TRBV7-9
CDR3aa: CASSSSGKLYEQYF
CDR3nt: TGTGCCAGCAGCTCTAGCGGGAAGTTATACGAGCAGTACTTC

j_gene: TRBJ2-3
len: 16
d_gene: TRBD1
abundance: few
v_gene: TRBV5-1
CDR3aa: CASSFGTGPIPDTQYF
CDR3nt: TGCGCCAGCAGCTTTGGGACAGGACCAATCCCAGATACGCAGTATTTT

j_gene: TRBJ2-5
len: 14
d_gene: NA
abundance: NA
v_gene: TRBV14
CDR3aa: CASSQDQIQETQYF
CDR3nt: TGTGCCAGCAGCCAAGATCAGATACAAGAGACCCAGTACTTC

j_gene: TRBJ2-1
len: 14
d_gene: NA
abundance: NA
v_gene: TRBV7-3
CDR3aa: CASSHSNGGNEQFF
CDR3nt: TGTGCCAGCAGCCACTCCAACGGGGGCAATGAGCAGTTCTTC

j_gene: TRBJ2-5
len: 14
d_gene: NA
abundance: NA
v_gene: TRBV28
CDR3aa: CASSSTVPQETQYF
CDR3nt: TGTGCCAGCAGTTCGACAGTGCCCCAAGAGACCCAGTACTTC

j_gene: TRBJ2-3
len: 17
d_gene: NA
abundance: once
v_gene: TRBV7-9
CDR3aa: CSSSPRGSAVSTDTQYF
CDR3nt: TGTTCCAGCAGCCCACGAGGGAGTGCGGTTAGCACAGATACGCAGTATTTT

j_gene: TRBJ2-1
len: 16
d_gene: NA
abundance: NA
v_gene: TRBV18
CDR3aa: CASSPPTGRTYNEQFF
CDR3nt: TGTGCCAGCTCACCACCAACTGGGAGGACCTACAATGAGCAGTTCTTC

j_gene: TRBJ2-4
len: 15
d_gene: TRBD1
abundance: NA
v_gene: TRBV9
CDR3aa: CASSVQTGTKNIQYF
CDR3nt: TGTGCCAGCAGCGTCCAGACAGGGACCAAAAACATTCAGTACTTC

j_gene: TRBJ1-5
len: 13
d_gene: NA
abundance: once
v_gene: TRBV28
CDR3aa: CASSLGFATAQHF
CDR3nt: TGTGCCAGCAGTTTAGGTTTCGCGACAGCCCAGCATTTT

j_gene: TRBJ2-7
len: 13
d_gene: NA
abundance: once
v_gene: TRBV27
CDR3aa: CASRRGRDREQYF
CDR3nt: TGTGCCAGCAGAAGGGGCAGGGATCGCGAGCAGTACTTC